This passage covers 4 T cell receptor beta chains from one sample sequenced in a study of somatic mutations in cytotoxic T cells in rheumatoid arthritis. Sequencing used immunoSEQ multiplex PCR; TCRdb keeps in-frame clones, though not all of them. The table shows about 27,000 clones, with over 65% occurring only once. The source material was CD8+ T cells sorted from blood. All receptors derive from a woman between 18 and 29 years old in good health.

In DNA, the CDR3 is TGTGCCAGCAGCTTAGTGGGGGGGCGGGAGGAGCAGTACTTC. It codes for CASSLVGGREEQYF. V gene TRBV7-9 combines with J gene TRBJ2-7, with D possibly being TRBD2 (7 bases). The CDR3 sequence is 14 residues long. Germline CDR1 and CDR2: SEHNR and FQNEAQ (reference sequence). V lost 1 base to trimming and J lost 7 bases, with 14 bases between them.

Of note for this clone: At the DNA level, this CDR3 is encoded by other sequences in the same sample as well. The rearrangement joins TRBV5-4 to TRBJ1-3; unclear D gene. Germline lookup yields CDR1 SGHNT and CDR2 YYREEE (reference sequence). V lost 0 bases and J lost 0, with 10 bases in between. CDR3 length: 16 residues. The CDR3 DNA sequence: TGTGCCAGCAGCTTGGGGCAGGAACCCTCTGGAAACACCATATATTTT. It is translated as CASSLGQEPSGNTIYF.

Written as DNA, the CDR3 is TGCAGCGTTGAACGAGAGAACACTGAAGCTTTCTTT. This gives the protein CSVERENTEAFF. The chain employs TRBV29-1 and TRBJ1-1; D unclear. Trimming took off 2 bases at V and 1 base at J, with 5 bases between the two ends. Germline loops: CDR1 SQVTM, CDR2 ANQGSEA. The CDR3 length is 12 residues.

This clone was seen a single time. J is TRBJ2-1 and V is TRBV28; D is undetermined. The CDR3 totals 12 residues. Looked up from germline, CDR1 is MDHEN and CDR2 is SYDVKM. V lost 6 bases to trimming and J lost 8 bases, with 11 bases between them. CDR3 in amino acids: CASSPNADEQFF. CDR3 nucleotides: TGTGCCAGCAGCCCTAATGCGGATGAGCAGTTCTTC.